This TCR beta chain was sequenced in a study of shared clonotypes between healthy human individuals. Germline assignment: CDR1 SNHLY and CDR2 FYNNEI. The CDR3 has 14 residues. With 6 bases removed from V and 0 bases from J, the gap between germline ends came to 9 bases. The material for each subset, its genomic DNA, was split evenly across several immunoSEQ plates. The assay was immunoSEQ multiplex PCR, and TCRdb's table has in-frame clones only and misses some. The sample lists 2 million to 3 million clones, approximately 93% occurring once. Sequences were obtained from naive CD4+ T cells from PBMCs. As to subset: CD45RA+ positively selected. This receptor was identified in a man between 18 and 35 years old in good health. Some clones in this sample may be carry-over from other donors' samples. V and J are TRBV2 and TRBJ1-5, with D perhaps matching TRBD1 (6 bases). CDR3 sequence: CASRDSYSNQPQHF. In DNA, the CDR3 is TGTGCCAGCAGGGACAGTTATAGCAATCAGCCCCAGCATTTT.